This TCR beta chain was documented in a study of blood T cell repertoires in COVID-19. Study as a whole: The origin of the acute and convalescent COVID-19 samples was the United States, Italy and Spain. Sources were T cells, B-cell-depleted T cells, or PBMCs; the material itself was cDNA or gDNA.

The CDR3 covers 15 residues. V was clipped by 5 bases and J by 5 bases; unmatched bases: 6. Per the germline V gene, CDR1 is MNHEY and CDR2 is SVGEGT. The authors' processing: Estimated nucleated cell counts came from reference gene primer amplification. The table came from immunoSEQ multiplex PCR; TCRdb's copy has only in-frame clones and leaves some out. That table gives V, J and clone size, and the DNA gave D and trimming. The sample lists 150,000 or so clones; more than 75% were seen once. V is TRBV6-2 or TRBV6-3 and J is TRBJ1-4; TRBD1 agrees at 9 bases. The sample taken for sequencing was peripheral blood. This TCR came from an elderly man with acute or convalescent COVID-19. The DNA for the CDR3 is TGTGCCAGCAGTACCGCGACAGGGGGAAATGAAAAACTGTTTTTT. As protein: CASSTATGGNEKLFF.